These T cell receptor beta chains were read from a single sample in a study of blood T cells in healthy people across ages. TCRdb passed the 5' RACE reads through MiXCR, listing each CDR3 protein once. The repertoire includes about 830,000 distinct CDR3 sequences, less than 80% of them detected once, and 25% to 35% sits in the top ten. Sequenced sample: blood. Receptors were obtained from a young man in good health. Both conserved end residues are part of each CDR3. Each record gives: CDR3 protein, V gene, J gene.

CDR3: CSAATGTSSYNEQFF
V: TRBV20-1
J: TRBJ2-1

CDR3: CASSFRETLYNEQFF
V: TRBV28
J: TRBJ2-1

CDR3: CSARDPGDEGETQYF
V: TRBV20-1
J: TRBJ2-5

CDR3: CASSAQGQGNSPLHF
V: TRBV9
J: TRBJ1-6

CDR3: CASSSGGESNQPQHF
V: TRBV7-2
J: TRBJ1-5

CDR3: CATSRDASNPDTQYF
V: TRBV15
J: TRBJ2-3

CDR3: CASSDTGGTRGYTF
V: TRBV27
J: TRBJ1-2

CDR3: CASSQEVRGLYGYTF
V: TRBV14
J: TRBJ1-2

CDR3: CAISPRDRAGANVLTF
V: TRBV10-3
J: TRBJ2-6

CDR3: CASSLSRYSEQFF
V: TRBV7-3
J: TRBJ2-1

CDR3: CASSIPGGSLNEQFF
V: TRBV7-2
J: TRBJ2-1

CDR3: CASSRPSEAFF
V: TRBV6-7
J: TRBJ1-1

CDR3: CASSSGARADQETQYF
V: TRBV5-1
J: TRBJ2-5

CDR3: CATSSFPDRYNQPQHF
V: TRBV15
J: TRBJ1-5